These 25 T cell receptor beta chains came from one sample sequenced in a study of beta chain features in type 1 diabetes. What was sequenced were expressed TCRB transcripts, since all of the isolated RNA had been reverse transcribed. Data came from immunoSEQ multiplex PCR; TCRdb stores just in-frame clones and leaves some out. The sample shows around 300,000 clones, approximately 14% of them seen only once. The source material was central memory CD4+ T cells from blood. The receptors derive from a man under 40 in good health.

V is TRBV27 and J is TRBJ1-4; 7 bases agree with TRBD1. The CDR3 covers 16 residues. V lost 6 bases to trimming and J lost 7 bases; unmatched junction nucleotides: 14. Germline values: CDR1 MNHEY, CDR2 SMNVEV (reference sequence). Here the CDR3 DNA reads TGTGCCAGCAGAACCCAAAGCGGCAGGGGGGCTGAAAAACTGTTTTTT. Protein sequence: CASRTQSGRGAEKLFF.

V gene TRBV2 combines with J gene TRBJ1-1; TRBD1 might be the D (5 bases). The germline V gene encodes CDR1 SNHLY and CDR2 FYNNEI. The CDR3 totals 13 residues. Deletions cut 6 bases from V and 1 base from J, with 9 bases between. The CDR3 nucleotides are TGTGCCAGCAGCCTCGGGGGGAACACTGAAGCTTTCTTT. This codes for CASSLGGNTEAFF.

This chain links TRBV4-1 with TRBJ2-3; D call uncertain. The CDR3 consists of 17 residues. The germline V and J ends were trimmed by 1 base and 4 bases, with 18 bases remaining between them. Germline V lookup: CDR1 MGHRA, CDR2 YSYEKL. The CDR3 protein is CASSQGLARGNPDTQYF. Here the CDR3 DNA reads TGCGCCAGCAGCCAAGGTTTGGCTAGAGGTAATCCAGATACGCAGTATTTT.

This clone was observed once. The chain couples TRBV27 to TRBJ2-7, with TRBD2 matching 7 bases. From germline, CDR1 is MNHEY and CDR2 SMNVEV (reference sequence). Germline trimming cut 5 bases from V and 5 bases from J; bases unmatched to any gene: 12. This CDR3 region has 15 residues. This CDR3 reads CASSPHRGGSNEQYV. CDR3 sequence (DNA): TGTGCCAGCAGTCCACACCGGGGCGGGAGCAACGAGCAGTACGTC.

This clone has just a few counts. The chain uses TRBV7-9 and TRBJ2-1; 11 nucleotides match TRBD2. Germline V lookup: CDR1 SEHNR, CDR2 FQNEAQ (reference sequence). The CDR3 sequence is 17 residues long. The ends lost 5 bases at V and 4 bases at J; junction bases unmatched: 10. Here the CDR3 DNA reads TGTGCCAGCAGCCCCCTCCGTACTAGCGGGAGTTACAATGAGCAGTTCTTC. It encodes CASSPLRTSGSYNEQFF.

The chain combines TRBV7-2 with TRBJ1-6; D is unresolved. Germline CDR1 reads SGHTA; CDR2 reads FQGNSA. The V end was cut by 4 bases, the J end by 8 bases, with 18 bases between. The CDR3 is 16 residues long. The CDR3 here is CASSSPPGRRDSPLHF. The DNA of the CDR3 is TGTGCCAGCAGCTCCCCCCCCGGGAGGCGGGATTCACCCCTCCACTTT.

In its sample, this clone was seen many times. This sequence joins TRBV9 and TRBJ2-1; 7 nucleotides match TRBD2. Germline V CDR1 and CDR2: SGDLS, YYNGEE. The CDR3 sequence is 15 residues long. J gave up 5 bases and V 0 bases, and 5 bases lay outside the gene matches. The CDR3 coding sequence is TGTGCCAGCAGCGTAGGGAGCGGGGCCGACAATGAGCAGTTCTTC. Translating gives CASSVGSGADNEQFF.

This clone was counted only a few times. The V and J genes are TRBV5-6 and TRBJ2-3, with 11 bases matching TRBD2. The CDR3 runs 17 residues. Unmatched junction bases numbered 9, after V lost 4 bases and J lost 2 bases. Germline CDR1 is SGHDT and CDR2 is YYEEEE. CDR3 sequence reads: CASSLDIAGGVTDTQYF. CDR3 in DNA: TGTGCCAGCAGCCTGGATATAGCGGGAGGGGTCACAGATACGCAGTATTTT.

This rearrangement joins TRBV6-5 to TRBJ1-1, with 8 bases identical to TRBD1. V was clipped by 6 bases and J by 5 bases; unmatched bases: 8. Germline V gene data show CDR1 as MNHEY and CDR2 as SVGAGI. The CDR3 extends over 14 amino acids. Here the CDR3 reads CASSKTGEATEAFF. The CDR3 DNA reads TGTGCCAGCAGCAAGACAGGGGAGGCGACTGAAGCTTTCTTT.

The CDR3 DNA reads as TGTGCCAGCAGCTTAGGGACAGGGGCTCTCAATGAGCAGTTCTTC. It translates to CASSLGTGALNEQFF. The chain uses TRBV7-3 and TRBJ2-1, with TRBD1 matching 10 bases. There are 15 residues in the CDR3. The germline CDR1 and CDR2 sequences are SGHTA and FQGTGA. V dropped 2 bases and J dropped 6; count of bases not matched to a gene: 4.

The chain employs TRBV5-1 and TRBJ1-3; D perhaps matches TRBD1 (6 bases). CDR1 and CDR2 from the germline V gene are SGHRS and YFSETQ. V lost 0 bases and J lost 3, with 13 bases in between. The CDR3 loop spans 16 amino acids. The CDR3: CASSLAGGADGNTIYF. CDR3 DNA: TGCGCCAGCAGCTTGGCCGGGGGCGCGGATGGAAACACCATATATTTT. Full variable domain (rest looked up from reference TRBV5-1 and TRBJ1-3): KAGVTQTPRYLIKTRGQQVTLSCSPISGHRSVSWYQQTPGQGLQFLFEYFSETQRNKGNFPGRFSGRQFSNSRSEMNVSTLELGDSALYLCASSLAGGADGNTIYFGEGSWLTVV.

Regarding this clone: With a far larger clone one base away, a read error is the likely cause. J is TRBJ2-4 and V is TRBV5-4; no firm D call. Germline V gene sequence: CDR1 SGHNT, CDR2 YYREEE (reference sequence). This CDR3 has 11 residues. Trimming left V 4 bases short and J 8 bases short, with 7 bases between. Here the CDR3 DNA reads TGTGCCAGCAGCAAAGGACACATTCAGTACTTC. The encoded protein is CASSKGHIQYF.

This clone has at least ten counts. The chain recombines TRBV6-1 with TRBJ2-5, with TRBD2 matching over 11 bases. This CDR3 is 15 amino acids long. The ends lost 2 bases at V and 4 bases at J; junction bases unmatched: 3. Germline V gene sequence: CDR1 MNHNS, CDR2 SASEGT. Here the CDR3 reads CASSELAGGPETQYF. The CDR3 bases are TGTGCCAGCAGTGAATTAGCGGGGGGGCCAGAGACCCAGTACTTC.

For the CDR3, the DNA is TGTGCCAGCAGCTTCAGCACCGGGACTAGCGGCACAGATACGCAGTATTTT. Its translation: CASSFSTGTSGTDTQYF. V usage is TRBV7-2 and J usage is TRBJ2-3; TRBD2 agrees at 10 bases. In germline, CDR1 is SGHTA, CDR2 FQGNSA. Trimming removed 3 bases from V and 1 base from J; junction bases left unmatched: 7. The CDR3 spans 17 residues.

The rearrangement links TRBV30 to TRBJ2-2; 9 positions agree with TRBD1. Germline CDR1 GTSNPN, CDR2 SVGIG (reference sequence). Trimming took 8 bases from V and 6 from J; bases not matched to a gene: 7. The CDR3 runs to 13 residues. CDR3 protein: CAVDRGEAGELFF. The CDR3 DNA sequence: TGTGCCGTCGACAGGGGGGAGGCCGGGGAGCTGTTTTTT.

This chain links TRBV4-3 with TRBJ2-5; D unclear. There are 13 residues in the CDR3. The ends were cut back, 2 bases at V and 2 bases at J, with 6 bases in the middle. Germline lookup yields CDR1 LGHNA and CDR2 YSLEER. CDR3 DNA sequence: TGCGCCAGCAGCCAAAATTTTCAAGAGACCCAGTACTTC. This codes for CASSQNFQETQYF.

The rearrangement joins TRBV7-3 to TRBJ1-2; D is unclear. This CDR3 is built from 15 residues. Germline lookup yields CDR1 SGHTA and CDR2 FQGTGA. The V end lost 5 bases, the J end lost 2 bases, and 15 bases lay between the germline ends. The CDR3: CASSRTTSRNYGYTF. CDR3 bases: TGTGCCAGCAGCAGGACGACCAGCAGGAACTATGGCTACACCTTC.

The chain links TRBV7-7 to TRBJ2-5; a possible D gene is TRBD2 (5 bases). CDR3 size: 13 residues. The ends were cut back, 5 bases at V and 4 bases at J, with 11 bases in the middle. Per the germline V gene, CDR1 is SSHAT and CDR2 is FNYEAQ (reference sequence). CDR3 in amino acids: CASSGRGLETQYF. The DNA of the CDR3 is TGTGCCAGCAGCGGAAGAGGACTAGAGACCCAGTACTTC.

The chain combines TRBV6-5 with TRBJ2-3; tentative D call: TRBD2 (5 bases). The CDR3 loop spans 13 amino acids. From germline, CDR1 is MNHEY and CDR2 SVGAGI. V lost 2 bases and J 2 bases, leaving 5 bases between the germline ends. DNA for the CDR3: TGTGCCAGCAGTTACCGGGACACAGATACGCAGTATTTT. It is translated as CASSYRDTDTQYF.

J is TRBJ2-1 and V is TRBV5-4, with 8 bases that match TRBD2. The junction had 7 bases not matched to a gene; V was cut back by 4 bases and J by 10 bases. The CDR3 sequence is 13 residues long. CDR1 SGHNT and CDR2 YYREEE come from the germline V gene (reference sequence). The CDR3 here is CASSPRGGGEQFF. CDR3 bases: TGTGCCAGCAGCCCCCGGGGGGGAGGCGAGCAGTTCTTC.

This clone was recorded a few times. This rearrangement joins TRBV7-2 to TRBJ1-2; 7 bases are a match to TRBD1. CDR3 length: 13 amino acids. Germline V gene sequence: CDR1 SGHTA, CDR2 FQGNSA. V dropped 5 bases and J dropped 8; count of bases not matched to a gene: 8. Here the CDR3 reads CASSPDRANGYTF. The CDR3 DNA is TGTGCCAGCAGCCCCGACAGGGCTAACGGCTACACCTTC.

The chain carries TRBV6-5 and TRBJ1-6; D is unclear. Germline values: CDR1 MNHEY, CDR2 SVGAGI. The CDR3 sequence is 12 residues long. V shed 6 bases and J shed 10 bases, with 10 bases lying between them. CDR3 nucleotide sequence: TGTGCCAGCAGCCTATTGTTCTCACCCCTCCACTTT. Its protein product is CASSLLFSPLHF.

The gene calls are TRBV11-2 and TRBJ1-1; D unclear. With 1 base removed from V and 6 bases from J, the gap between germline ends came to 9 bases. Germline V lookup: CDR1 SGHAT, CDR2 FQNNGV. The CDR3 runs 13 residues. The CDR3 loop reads CASSLGLNAEAFF. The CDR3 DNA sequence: TGTGCCAGCAGCTTAGGCCTGAATGCTGAAGCTTTCTTT.

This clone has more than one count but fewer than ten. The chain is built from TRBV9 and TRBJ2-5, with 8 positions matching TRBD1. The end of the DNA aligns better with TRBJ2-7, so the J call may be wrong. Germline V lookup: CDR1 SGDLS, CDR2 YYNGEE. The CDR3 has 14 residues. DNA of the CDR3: TGTGCCAGCAGCGTGGCGACAGGGGACTACGAGCAGTACTTC. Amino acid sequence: CASSVATGDYEQYF.

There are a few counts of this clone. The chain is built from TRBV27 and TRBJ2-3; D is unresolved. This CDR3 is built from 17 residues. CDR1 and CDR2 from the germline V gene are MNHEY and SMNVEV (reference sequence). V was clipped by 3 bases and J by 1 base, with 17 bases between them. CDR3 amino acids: CASSFATPRVGTDTQYF. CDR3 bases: TGTGCCAGCAGTTTTGCCACCCCCAGAGTTGGCACAGATACGCAGTATTTT.